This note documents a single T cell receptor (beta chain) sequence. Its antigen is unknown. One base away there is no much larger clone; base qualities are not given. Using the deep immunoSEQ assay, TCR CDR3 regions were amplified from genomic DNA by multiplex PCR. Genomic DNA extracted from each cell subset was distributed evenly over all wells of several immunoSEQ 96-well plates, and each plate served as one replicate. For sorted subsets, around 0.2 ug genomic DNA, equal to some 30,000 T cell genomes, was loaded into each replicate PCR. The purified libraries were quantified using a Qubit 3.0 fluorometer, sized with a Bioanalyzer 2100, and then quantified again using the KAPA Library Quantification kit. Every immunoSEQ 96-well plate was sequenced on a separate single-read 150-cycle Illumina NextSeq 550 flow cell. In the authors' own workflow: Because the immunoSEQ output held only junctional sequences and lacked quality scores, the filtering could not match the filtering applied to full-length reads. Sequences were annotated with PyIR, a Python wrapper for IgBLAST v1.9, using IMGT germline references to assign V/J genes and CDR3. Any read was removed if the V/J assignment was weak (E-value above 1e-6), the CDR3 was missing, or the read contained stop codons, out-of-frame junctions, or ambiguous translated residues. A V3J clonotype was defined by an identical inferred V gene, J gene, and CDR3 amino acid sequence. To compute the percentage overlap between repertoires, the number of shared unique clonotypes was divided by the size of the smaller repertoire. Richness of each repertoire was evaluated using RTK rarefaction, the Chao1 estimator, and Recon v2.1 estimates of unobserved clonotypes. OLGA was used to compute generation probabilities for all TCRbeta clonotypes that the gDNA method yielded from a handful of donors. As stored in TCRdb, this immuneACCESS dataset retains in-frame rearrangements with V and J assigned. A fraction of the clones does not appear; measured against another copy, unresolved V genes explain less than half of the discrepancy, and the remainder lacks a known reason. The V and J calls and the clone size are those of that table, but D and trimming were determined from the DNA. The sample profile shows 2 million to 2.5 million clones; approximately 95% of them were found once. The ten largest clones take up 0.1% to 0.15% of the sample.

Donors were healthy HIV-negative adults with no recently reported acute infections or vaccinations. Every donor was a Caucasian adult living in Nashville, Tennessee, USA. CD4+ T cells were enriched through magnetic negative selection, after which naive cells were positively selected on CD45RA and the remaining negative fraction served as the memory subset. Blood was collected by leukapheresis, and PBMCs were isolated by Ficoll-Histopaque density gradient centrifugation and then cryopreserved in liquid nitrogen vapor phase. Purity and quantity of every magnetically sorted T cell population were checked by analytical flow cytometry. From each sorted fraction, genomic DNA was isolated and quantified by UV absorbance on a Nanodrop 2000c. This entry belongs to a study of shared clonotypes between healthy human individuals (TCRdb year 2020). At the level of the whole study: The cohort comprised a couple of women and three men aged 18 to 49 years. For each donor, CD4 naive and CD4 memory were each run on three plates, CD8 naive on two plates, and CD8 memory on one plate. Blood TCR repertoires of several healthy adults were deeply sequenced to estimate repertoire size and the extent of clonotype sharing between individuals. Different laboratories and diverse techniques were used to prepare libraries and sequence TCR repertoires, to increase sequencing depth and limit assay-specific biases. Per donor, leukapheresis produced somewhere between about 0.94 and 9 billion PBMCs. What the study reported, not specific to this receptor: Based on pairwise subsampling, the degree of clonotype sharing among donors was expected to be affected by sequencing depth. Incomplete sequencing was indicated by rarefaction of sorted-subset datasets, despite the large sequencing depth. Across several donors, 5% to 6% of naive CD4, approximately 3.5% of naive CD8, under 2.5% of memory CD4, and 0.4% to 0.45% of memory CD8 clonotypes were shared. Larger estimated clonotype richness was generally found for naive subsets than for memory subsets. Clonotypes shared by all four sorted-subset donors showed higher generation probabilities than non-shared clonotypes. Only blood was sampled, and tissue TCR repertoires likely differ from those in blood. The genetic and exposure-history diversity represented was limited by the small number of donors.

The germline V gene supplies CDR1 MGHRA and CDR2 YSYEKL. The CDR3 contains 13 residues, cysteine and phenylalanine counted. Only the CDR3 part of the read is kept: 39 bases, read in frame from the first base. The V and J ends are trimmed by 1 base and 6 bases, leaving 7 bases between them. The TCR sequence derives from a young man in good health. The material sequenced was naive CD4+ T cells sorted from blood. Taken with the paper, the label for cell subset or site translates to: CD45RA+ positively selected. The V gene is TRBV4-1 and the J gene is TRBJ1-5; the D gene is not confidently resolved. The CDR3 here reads CASSQGTTQPQHF. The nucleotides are TGCGCCAGCAGCCAAGGCACCACTCAGCCCCAGCATTTT.